The T cell receptor (beta chain) under discussion was sequenced for a study of T cell responses to AZD1222 COVID-19 vaccine. Across the study: Second-dose intervals of approximately 4 or approximately 12 weeks were pooled. Study-wide points: Possibly, clonal diversity was underestimated; donors were largely white British and included more females. Breadth and depth of Spike-specific TCRs rose after two AZD1222 doses. The span of vaccine-associated CD4 TCRs extended across spike, with dominance at 160-218 and 743-854.

In germline, CDR1 is SGHKS, CDR2 YYEKEE (reference sequence). The germline V and J ends were trimmed by 5 bases and 4 bases, with 12 bases remaining between them. The CDR3 runs to 13 residues. As regards this clone: Its antigen is still unknown.

Libraries were prepared by immunoSEQ multiplex PCR; TCRdb keeps only in-frame clonotypes and omits some of them. The sample includes some 170,000 clones, around nine tenths of them seen just once. The gene calls are TRBV5-5 and TRBJ2-5; a possible D gene is TRBD1 (6 bases). The source was peripheral blood, collected on day 0 of AZD1222 vaccination. The clonotype comes from an adult in good health. DNA of the CDR3: TGTGCCAGCAGTCCGGGACACGGAGAGACCCAGTACTTC. Translated: CASSPGHGETQYF.